This is a list of T cell receptor beta chains from one sample in a study of blood T cells in healthy people across ages. TCRdb re-called the 5' RACE reads through MiXCR, storing one row per CDR3 protein. Of 1.5 million to 2 million distinct CDR3 sequences listed, about 30% were seen once; the top ten hold roughly 8.2%. The sample was blood. The receptors shown here come from a woman in her twenties or thirties in good health. The CDR3 runs from the conserved cysteine through the conserved F or W. Each record gives: clone size, V gene, D gene, J gene, CDR3 protein, CDR3 DNA. The D gene is left open where the match is weak. Expanded clones get a size class; other rows say once, few or many, or leave the size out.

>many|TRBV4-1|-|TRBJ2-5
CASSQDPAGAETQYF
TGCGCCAGCAGCCAAGATCCGGCGGGGGCCGAGACCCAGTACTTC
>once|TRBV12-3/TRBV12-4|-|TRBJ2-3
CARSFRTGTDTQYF
TGTGCCCGCAGTTTCCGGACAGGCACAGATACGCAGTATTTT
>few|TRBV5-1|-|TRBJ2-7
CASSLGASYSTYEQYF
TGCGCCAGCAGCTTGGGGGCCTCCTACTCTACCTACGAGCAGTACTTC
>-|TRBV6-1|-|TRBJ2-1
CASKTPGPPGYEQFF
TGTGCCAGCAAGACTCCGGGACCTCCCGGGTATGAGCAGTTCTTC
>-|TRBV4-2|-|TRBJ1-6
CASSQEVRESPLHF
TGTGCCAGCAGCCAAGAAGTCAGGGAATCACCCCTCCACTTT
>-|TRBV5-6|TRBD1|TRBJ1-2
CASSYDRGWDTF
TGTGCCAGCAGTTACGACAGGGGATGGGACACCTTC
>many|TRBV18|-|TRBJ2-1
CASSPQGNYNEQFF
TGTGCCAGCTCACCACAGGGGAACTACAATGAGCAGTTCTTC
>few|TRBV20-1|-|TRBJ1-1
CSARDSSKNTEAFF
TGCAGTGCTAGAGATTCCAGTAAGAACACTGAAGCTTTCTTT
>many|TRBV20-1|-|TRBJ2-5
CSAPDQEGQETQYF
TGCAGTGCGCCCGACCAGGAAGGACAAGAGACCCAGTACTTC
>-|TRBV27|TRBD1|TRBJ2-1
CASSFTDREPYNEQFF
TGTGCCAGCAGTTTTACCGACAGGGAACCCTACAATGAGCAGTTCTTC
>many|TRBV5-1|-|TRBJ2-1
CASSSMSIGEQFF
TGCGCCAGCAGCTCGATGAGTATTGGCGAGCAGTTCTTC
>-|TRBV30|-|TRBJ2-5
CAWKGLETQYF
TGTGCCTGGAAAGGGTTAGAGACCCAGTACTTC
>-|TRBV12-3/TRBV12-4|TRBD1|TRBJ1-5
CASSGTERPSGNQPQHF
TGTGCCAGCAGTGGGACAGAACGGCCTTCGGGCAATCAGCCCCAGCATTTT
>-|TRBV10-3|-|TRBJ1-1
CAISERTDTKAFF
TGTGCCATCAGCGAGAGGACGGATACCAAAGCTTTCTTT
>many|TRBV5-1|TRBD1|TRBJ1-2
CASEATGQGDGYTF
TGCGCCAGCGAAGCGACAGGGCAAGGGGATGGCTACACCTTC
>-|TRBV29-1|-|TRBJ1-3
CSVVKGNSGNIIYF
TGCAGCGTTGTTAAGGGAAACTCTGGAAACATCATATATTTT
>-|TRBV19|TRBD2|TRBJ2-1
CASSIGTTRQYRQFF
TGTGCCAGTAGTATTGGGACTACCCGGCAGTATCGGCAGTTCTTC
>few|TRBV20-1|TRBD2|TRBJ2-1
CSARRPSGYNEQFF
TGCAGTGCTAGAAGGCCTAGCGGCTACAATGAGCAGTTCTTC
>few|TRBV24-1|TRBD1|TRBJ1-2
CATSDSGTGYDGYTF
TGTGCCACCAGTGACAGCGGGACAGGGTACGATGGCTACACCTTC
>many|TRBV5-1|-|TRBJ2-7
CASSRRTGSSYEQYF
TGTGCCAGCAGCCGTAGGACTGGCAGCTCCTACGAGCAGTACTTC
>few|TRBV3-1|-|TRBJ2-3
CASRGGQNPTDTQYF
TGTGCCAGCAGGGGGGGGCAGAACCCCACAGATACGCAGTATTTT
>-|TRBV7-8|-|TRBJ2-7
CASSQGPRGSGRNEQYF
TGCGCCAGCAGCCAAGGCCCGCGGGGTTCAGGGAGGAACGAGCAGTACTTC
>few|TRBV4-3|-|TRBJ2-3
CASSQDLPPKGGVTDTQYF
TGCGCCAGCAGCCAAGATCTTCCCCCCAAGGGCGGGGTCACAGATACGCAGTATTTT
>-|TRBV5-1|TRBD1|TRBJ2-4
CASSLVRTGRNEQYF
TGCGCCAGCAGCTTGGTCCGGACAGGGAGGAATGAGCAGTACTTC
>few|TRBV25-1|-|TRBJ2-1
CASSEWDTKGEQFF
TGTGCCAGCAGTGAATGGGACACCAAGGGGGAGCAGTTCTTC
>few|TRBV20-1|TRBD1|TRBJ2-4
CSADRDRENIQYF
TGCAGTGCTGACCGGGACAGAGAAAACATTCAGTACTTC
>-|TRBV28|-|TRBJ2-3
CASSLPGGVSTDTQYF
TGTGCCAGCAGCTTGCCGGGCGGGGTTAGCACAGATACGCAGTATTTT
>-|TRBV21-1|-|TRBJ1-6
CASSTRGPLHF
TGTGCCAGCAGCACCAGGGGGCCCCTCCACTTT
>few|TRBV7-6|-|TRBJ2-5
CASSKARETQYF
TGTGCCAGCAGTAAGGCAAGAGAGACCCAGTACTTC
>-|TRBV2|-|TRBJ2-7
CAGSEMADPSLGEQYF
TGTGCCGGCAGTGAGATGGCGGACCCCTCATTGGGCGAGCAGTACTTC
>-|TRBV20-1|TRBD1|TRBJ2-7
CSAAVQGSYEQYF
TGCAGTGCCGCGGTACAGGGGTCCTACGAGCAGTACTTC
>few|TRBV20-1|-|TRBJ1-1
CRAIRGNTEAFF
TGCAGAGCCATACGGGGGAACACTGAAGCTTTCTTT
>many|TRBV7-3|TRBD1|TRBJ2-6
CASSSSTGSVGGANVLTF
TGTGCCAGCAGCTCATCGACAGGGTCGGTGGGAGGGGCCAACGTCCTGACTTTC
>few|TRBV5-1|-|TRBJ2-3
CASSWGGPTDTQYF
TGCGCCAGCAGCTGGGGGGGGCCCACAGATACGCAGTATTTT
>many|TRBV10-1|-|TRBJ2-4
CASRRRGWDVVRFRAKNIQYF
TGCGCCAGCAGAAGAAGGGGCTGGGACGTCGTGCGCTTCAGAGCCAAAAACATTCAGTACTTC
>-|TRBV19|-|TRBJ1-5
CASSIEGTLTRLDQPQHF
TGTGCCAGTAGTATAGAAGGGACTCTGACCCGTTTGGATCAGCCCCAGCATTTT
>few|TRBV7-2|TRBD1|TRBJ2-1
CASSANRGNEQFF
TGTGCCAGCAGCGCAAACAGGGGCAATGAGCAGTTCTTC
>few|TRBV20-1|TRBD1|TRBJ1-6
CSARVTGQLNSPLHF
TGCAGTGCTAGAGTCACGGGACAGCTTAATTCACCCCTCCACTTT
>-|TRBV28|-|TRBJ1-2
CASGLRGRGGRYTF
TGTGCCAGCGGCCTACGTGGACGGGGAGGACGCTACACCTTC
>-|TRBV30|-|TRBJ1-2
CAWSVRREGPYGYTF
TGTGCCTGGAGTGTTCGCCGGGAGGGGCCCTATGGCTACACCTTC
>few|TRBV20-1|-|TRBJ2-7
CSARDPTLGAYEQYF
TGCAGTGCTAGAGACCCGACTCTCGGGGCCTACGAGCAGTACTTC
>-|TRBV30|-|TRBJ1-6
CAWTEKGYNSPLHF
TGTGCCTGGACGGAAAAGGGGTATAATTCACCCCTCCACTTT
>few|TRBV15|-|TRBJ2-7
CATSRDQRGNYEQYF
TGTGCCACCAGCAGAGATCAGAGGGGAAACTACGAGCAGTACTTC
>-|TRBV2|TRBD1|TRBJ1-6
CASRRGTGVSPLHF
TGTGCCAGCAGGAGGGGGACAGGGGTTTCACCCCTCCACTTT
>-|TRBV4-1|-|TRBJ2-7
CASSQNFGYEQYF
TGCGCCAGCAGCCAGAATTTCGGCTACGAGCAGTACTTC
>few|TRBV24-1|TRBD2|TRBJ2-1
CATSDITGGHVVNEQFF
TGTGCCACCAGTGATATTACGGGGGGGCATGTAGTAAATGAGCAGTTCTTC
>many|TRBV11-3|-|TRBJ2-1
CASSSSSEQFF
TGTGCCAGCAGCTCATCGTCCGAGCAGTTCTTC
>-|TRBV20-1|TRBD1|TRBJ2-7
CSAMPQGARFSEQYF
TGCAGTGCGATGCCCCAGGGGGCGCGCTTCTCCGAGCAGTACTTC
>many|TRBV20-1|-|TRBJ1-5
CSAPGTGVFSNQPQHF
TGCAGTGCTCCCGGGACGGGAGTCTTTAGCAATCAGCCCCAGCATTTT
>many|TRBV29-1|-|TRBJ2-5
CSPTIGGAGTQYF
TGCAGCCCAACCATTGGGGGGGCCGGGACCCAGTACTTC
>-|TRBV9|TRBD2|TRBJ2-7
CASSVNSGGASNEQYF
TGTGCCAGCAGCGTAAATAGCGGGGGGGCGTCCAATGAGCAGTACTTC
>few|TRBV7-6|-|TRBJ2-1
CASSLVAETYNEQFF
TGTGCCAGCAGCTTAGTGGCGGAAACCTACAATGAGCAGTTCTTC
>-|TRBV11-2|TRBD1|TRBJ2-6
CASSSGTGGVTGANVLTF
TGTGCCAGCAGCTCCGGGACAGGGGGCGTGACTGGGGCCAACGTCCTGACTTTC
>few|TRBV7-8|-|TRBJ1-1
CASSPYMNTEAFF
TGTGCCAGCAGCCCGTATATGAACACTGAAGCTTTCTTT
>-|TRBV29-1|-|TRBJ1-1
CSVKGLEAFF
TGCAGCGTCAAGGGCTTAGAAGCTTTCTTT
>many|TRBV7-9|TRBD1|TRBJ2-5
CASSWNRGLQETQYF
TGTGCCAGCAGCTGGAACAGGGGGCTTCAAGAGACCCAGTACTTC
>many|TRBV12-3/TRBV12-4|-|TRBJ2-7
CASSLRQGTDEQYF
TGTGCCAGCAGTTTACGGCAGGGGACCGACGAGCAGTACTTC
>-|TRBV2|-|TRBJ2-7
CASRQRGQEAQYF
TGTGCCAGCCGCCAGAGGGGCCAAGAGGCCCAGTACTTC
>-|TRBV28|TRBD2|TRBJ2-7
CASSPPGVSGGVNNEQYF
TGTGCCAGCAGTCCACCAGGGGTTAGCGGGGGGGTCAACAATGAGCAGTACTTC
>few|TRBV6-1|TRBD1|TRBJ1-2
CASSASIGSRQGSEVRYGYTF
TGTGCCAGCAGTGCGTCAATTGGAAGCAGACAGGGTTCTGAGGTTCGCTATGGCTACACCTTC